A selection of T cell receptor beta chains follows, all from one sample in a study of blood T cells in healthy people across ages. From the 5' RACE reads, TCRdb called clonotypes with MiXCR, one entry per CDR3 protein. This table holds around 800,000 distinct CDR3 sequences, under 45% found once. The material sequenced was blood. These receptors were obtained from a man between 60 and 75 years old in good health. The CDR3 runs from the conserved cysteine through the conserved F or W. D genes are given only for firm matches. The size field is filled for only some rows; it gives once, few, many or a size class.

TGTGCCAGCAACTTCCACGGGGAAGGCGGGGAGCTGTTTTTT	CASNFHGEGGELFF	.	TRBV7-2	.	TRBJ2-2
TGTGCCAGCAGCTTACAGGGGAACTCCTACGAGCAGTTCTTC	CASSLQGNSYEQFF	.	TRBV13	.	TRBJ2-1
TGCAGTGCTCGTATCCCGGTCCCCCGGGGCGATGAGCAGTTCTTC	CSARIPVPRGDEQFF	.	TRBV20-1	.	TRBJ2-1
TGTGCCAGCAGACCGGACAGGGCATTGGATACGCAGTATTTT	CASRPDRALDTQYF	once	TRBV5-5	TRBD1	TRBJ2-3
TGTGCCAGCAGTTTATCCCGAGGGAACACTGAAGCTTTCTTT	CASSLSRGNTEAFF	few	TRBV12-3/TRBV12-4	.	TRBJ1-1
TGCGCCAGCAGCCAAGACGGGACAGGGGATGGGCAGTTCTTC	CASSQDGTGDGQFF	few	TRBV4-3	TRBD1	TRBJ2-1
TGTGCCAGCCTACCCACATCAGACTCCTACGAGCAGTACTTC	CASLPTSDSYEQYF	few	TRBV27	.	TRBJ2-7
TGCAGTGTTCCTTTCGGCTATGGCTACACCTTC	CSVPFGYGYTF	.	TRBV20-1	.	TRBJ1-2
TGTGCCAGCAATCGCGACGGCAGCGGGGCATATGGCTACACCTTC	CASNRDGSGAYGYTF	.	TRBV12-3/TRBV12-4	.	TRBJ1-2
TGTGCCAGCTCACAGGACGCGGGGGCCTACGAGCAGTACTTC	CASSQDAGAYEQYF	few	TRBV18	TRBD2	TRBJ2-7
TGCGCCAGCAGCTTGGCGGGGCGGACGTTGCAAGAGACCCAGTACTTC	CASSLAGRTLQETQYF	.	TRBV5-1	.	TRBJ2-5
TGTGCCAGCAGCACGGGCAGCGGGGGGGCCCAAGAGACCCAGTACTTC	CASSTGSGGAQETQYF	.	TRBV28	TRBD2	TRBJ2-5
TGTGCCAGCAGCCTGGGACTAGCGGGGGTAAAAGAGACCCAGTACTTC	CASSLGLAGVKETQYF	few	TRBV7-9	TRBD2	TRBJ2-5
TGTGCCAGCAGCCAAGGACTAGCCGCAGCCAAAAACATTCAGTACTTC	CASSQGLAAAKNIQYF	.	TRBV7-2	TRBD2	TRBJ2-4
TGTGCCAGCAAGGGGGGGCATTTACGGGAAAAACTGTTTTTT	CASKGGHLREKLFF	many	TRBV6-6	.	TRBJ1-4
TGTGCCAGCAGCCAAGATCAGGGGGCTGGGTCACCCCTCCACTTT	CASSQDQGAGSPLHF	few	TRBV3-1	TRBD1	TRBJ1-6
TGCGCCAGCAGCCCAGCAAGGACTAGCGGATACGAGCAGTACTTC	CASSPARTSGYEQYF	few	TRBV4-1	TRBD2	TRBJ2-7
TGCAGTGCTAGAGATGGCCAGCGGGGGCGCAATGAGCAGTTCTTC	CSARDGQRGRNEQFF	.	TRBV20-1	TRBD2	TRBJ2-1
TGTGCCAGCTTACCATCGGGGGGGAAGGGCGAGCAGTACTTC	CASLPSGGKGEQYF	.	TRBV18	TRBD2	TRBJ2-7
TGTGCCAGCAGTTTATATCCAGGAGTTAGAGATACGCAGTATTTT	CASSLYPGVRDTQYF	.	TRBV27	.	TRBJ2-3
TGTGCCAGCAGCTTTGCTAGCTCCGGGGAGACCCAGTACTTC	CASSFASSGETQYF	.	TRBV7-9	.	TRBJ2-5
TGTGCCAGCAGTTTAGCAGGACCGAACACCGGGGAGCTGTTTTTT	CASSLAGPNTGELFF	.	TRBV12-3/TRBV12-4	.	TRBJ2-2
TGCAGTGCTAGAGAGCAGGGAATCATGCCCCAGCATTTT	CSAREQGIMPQHF	.	TRBV20-1	.	TRBJ1-5
TGTGCCAGCAGTCCGGGACAGGGGCCTAGCTCTGGGGCCAACGTCCTGACTTTC	CASSPGQGPSSGANVLTF	.	TRBV12-3/TRBV12-4	TRBD1	TRBJ2-6
TGTGCCACCGAGCGGGTCCATACCTACAATGAGCAGTTCTTC	CATERVHTYNEQFF	few	TRBV15	.	TRBJ2-1
TGTGCCAGCTCACCCTTGGACAGGGCGAACACTGAAGCTTTCTTT	CASSPLDRANTEAFF	.	TRBV18	TRBD1	TRBJ1-1
TGTGCCAGCAGGCCGGGACCGCAATTTATCACCTTC	CASRPGPQFITF	many	TRBV6-2/TRBV6-3	.	TRBJ1-2
TGCGCCAGCGGCCGACGGGACAGGGAAGGCAAGCAGTACTTC	CASGRRDREGKQYF	few	TRBV5-1	TRBD1	TRBJ2-4
TGTGCCAGCAGCTTCTGGCGGGGGACCGGACGCCCTAAAGAGACCCAGTACTTC	CASSFWRGTGRPKETQYF	.	TRBV5-6	TRBD2	TRBJ2-5
TGCGCCAGCAGCCAAGATCGGACAGTTGGGTATGGCTACACCTTC	CASSQDRTVGYGYTF	few	TRBV4-3	.	TRBJ1-2
TGCAGTGAATGGGGAGGCTATGGCTACACCTTC	CSEWGGYGYTF	.	TRBV20-1	.	TRBJ1-2
TGCAGTGCTAGAGATCCCGGGACCCTTTACAATGAGCAGTACTTC	CSARDPGTLYNEQYF	.	TRBV20-1	.	TRBJ2-7
TGTGCCAGCAGCGAGGGAGGGTACAATGAGCAGTACTTC	CASSEGGYNEQYF	.	TRBV9	TRBD2	TRBJ2-7
TGCGCCAGCAGCTTGGTCTGGGACACCACGAACACTGAAGCTTTCTTT	CASSLVWDTTNTEAFF	.	TRBV5-1	.	TRBJ1-1
TGTGCCATCAGTGTCGGGCCCCCGGAGGGCTATGGCTACACCTTC	CAISVGPPEGYGYTF	few	TRBV10-3	.	TRBJ1-2
TGTGCCAGCAGGTCGCGGGGGGGAAGCTCCTACGAGCAGTACTTC	CASRSRGGSSYEQYF	few	TRBV6-5	TRBD2	TRBJ2-7
TGTGCCAGCAGCTTAGGGGCCCGGGGGGCCTCCTACAATGAGCAGTACTTC	CASSLGARGASYNEQYF	.	TRBV7-8	.	TRBJ2-5
TGTGCCATCAGTGAGGTCGGACACCACTATGGCTACACCTTC	CAISEVGHHYGYTF	.	TRBV10-3	.	TRBJ1-2
TGTGCCTGGAGTACAGGGGCAACTGGGGCCAACGTCCTGACTTTC	CAWSTGATGANVLTF	few	TRBV30	TRBD1	TRBJ2-6
TGTGCCAGCAGCCCCGCGGCCCAAGAGACCCAGTACTTC	CASSPAAQETQYF	.	TRBV7-7	.	TRBJ2-5
TGTGCCACCAGCAAGACTAGCGGGGCCTACGAGCAGTACTTC	CATSKTSGAYEQYF	.	TRBV15	TRBD2	TRBJ2-7
TGTGCCAGCAGCTTCAGGGGACCGGGCTATGGCTACACCTTC	CASSFRGPGYGYTF	few	TRBV7-2	.	TRBJ1-2
TGCGCCAGCAGCCAAGATCGGGGGGCCTTTACCATTCAGTACTTC	CASSQDRGAFTIQYF	.	TRBV4-3	.	TRBJ2-4
TGTGCCAGCAGTTACTCTCGGGGGGGCCAGGCAGATACGCAGTATTTT	CASSYSRGGQADTQYF	.	TRBV6-6	TRBD2	TRBJ2-3
TGTGCCAGCAGCTCCCCGCCCTCCGAGCAGTACTTC	CASSSPPSEQYF	.	TRBV11-3	.	TRBJ2-7
TGTGTGACTCGTTGGGGGCAGAGTGAGCAGTACTTC	CVTRWGQSEQYF	.	TRBV27	.	TRBJ2-7
TGTGCCAGCAGCATCCGCGGGAGTCGGACTCGTGGCTACACCTTC	CASSIRGSRTRGYTF	.	TRBV11-2	.	TRBJ1-2